A single sample gave rise to the 4 T cell receptor beta chains below, sequenced in a study of blood T cell repertoires in COVID-19. The assay was immunoSEQ multiplex PCR, and TCRdb's table has in-frame clones only and misses some. Among over 100,000 clones, 91% were seen once, and the ten largest hold roughly 6%. Sequences were obtained from peripheral blood. The receptors shown here come from a human donor in a cohort sampled during active COVID-19.

The chain has TRBV5-1 and TRBJ1-5; D is undetermined. The CDR3 is made up of 17 amino acids. Trimming cost V 7 bases and J 0 bases, with 20 bases left between them. Germline values: CDR1 SGHRS, CDR2 YFSETQ. The CDR3 DNA follows: TGCGCCAGCGCCTCGCCTCGGGGATTTTATAGCAATCAGCCCCAGCATTTT. Translated: CASASPRGFYSNQPQHF. The entire variable domain, with the rest obtained from reference TRBV5-1 and TRBJ1-5, is as follows: KAGVTQTPRYLIKTRGQQVTLSCSPISGHRSVSWYQQTPGQGLQFLFEYFSETQRNKGNFPGRFSGRQFSNSRSEMNVSTLELGDSALYLCASASPRGFYSNQPQHFGDGTRLSIL.

The chain couples TRBV30 to TRBJ2-6, with 10 bases matching TRBD1. V lost 3 bases, J lost 2 bases, and 10 bases stayed unmatched. From germline, CDR1 is GTSNPN and CDR2 SVGIG (reference sequence). The CDR3 covers 18 residues. The CDR3 bases are TGTGCCTGGAGGGCACTCGGACAGGGGGGAACTGGGGCCAACGTCCTGACTTTC. It translates to CAWRALGQGGTGANVLTF. The variable domain in full, with the rest retrieved from reference TRBV30 and TRBJ2-6, is SQTIHQWPATLVQPVGSPLSLECTVEGTSNPNLYWYRQAAGRGLQLLFYSVGIGQISSEVPQNLSASRPQDRQFILSSKKLLLSDSGFYLCAWRALGQGGTGANVLTFGAGSRLTVL.

The chain recombines TRBV5-4 with TRBJ2-3; 7 positions agree with TRBD1. The trim removed 4 bases at V and 1 base at J, leaving 6 bases unmatched. The germline CDR1 and CDR2 sequences are SGHNT and YYREEE (reference sequence). The CDR3 sequence is 15 residues long. The CDR3, as DNA: TGTGCCAGCAGCCCGGCCGGGACAGGCACAGATACGCAGTATTTT. Encoded protein: CASSPAGTGTDTQYF.

The J gene is TRBJ2-2, the V gene TRBV5-1; D possibly corresponds to TRBD1 (7 bases). CDR1 is SGHRS and CDR2 is YFSETQ in the germline V gene. With 4 bases removed from V and 6 bases from J, the gap between germline ends came to 13 bases. The CDR3 sequence is 14 residues long. DNA for the CDR3: TGCGCCAGCAGCCTCGGAGGGGGCTCCGGGGAGCTGTTTTTT. Translated, it gives CASSLGGGSGELFF.